This section outlines one T cell receptor beta chain sequence together with its context. The antigen is undetermined. Germline V gives CDR1 SGHDT, CDR2 YYEEEE. There are 14 residues in the CDR3. V shed 4 bases, J shed 7 bases, and the junction held 7 bases outside the gene matches. Total RNA amounts of at least 6 micrograms were extracted per sample. The data are from a study of blood T cells in healthy people across ages. Study results and limitations: Higher diversity, along with more naive CD4+ cells, distinguished long-lived donors from aged donors.

A second about 6 to 12 cycle PCR used barcoded and J-beta primers. Every cDNA molecule bore a tag from a template-switch adaptor containing 12 random nucleotides. Every sample gave at least 2.5 million paired-end reads containing CDR3. Each CDR3 protein gets one entry after TCRdb re-called the 5' RACE reads with MiXCR. This table has about 830,000 distinct CDR3 sequences, roughly 60% appearing once. This receptor was identified in a man aged 30 to 39 in good health. The chain employs TRBV5-6 and TRBJ2-3; TRBD1 agrees at 9 bases. Sequenced: blood. The CDR3 is CASSVGTGFHTQYF. CDR3 nucleotide sequence: TGTGCCAGCAGCGTCGGGACAGGGTTCCATACGCAGTATTTT.